This TCR beta chain comes out of a study of blood T cell repertoires in COVID-19. Whole-study context: Sites in the United States, Italy and Spain provided acute and convalescent COVID-19 samples. T cells, B-cell-depleted T cells, or PBMCs supplied cDNA or gDNA.

The CDR3 is 15 residues long. The germline CDR1 and CDR2 sequences are SEHNR and FQNEAQ (reference sequence). Trimming cost V 6 bases and J 4 bases; bases outside gene matches: 9. Source study methods: By means of reference gene primer amplification, nucleated cell counts were estimated. Repertoires were generated with immunoSEQ multiplex PCR, while TCRdb's copy carries only in-frame clones and drops some. D and trimming come from the DNA, and the V and J calls and clone size come from that table. The top ten clones hold 1% to 1.2% of a sample with some 170,000 clones, roughly 81% of them seen once. This clone was recorded a few times.

The receptor comes from a man aged 40-49 years with acute or convalescent COVID-19. Sequencing input: peripheral blood. The chain couples TRBV7-9 to TRBJ2-1; 7 nucleotides line up with TRBD2. The CDR3, as DNA: TGTGCCAGCAGGTTTGGGGGGGTTTCTTACAATGAGCAGTTCTTC. Translation gives CASRFGGVSYNEQFF.